Below are 9 T cell receptor beta chains sequenced from a single sample in a study of post-analysis software for immune sequencing data. Regarding the study as a whole: Controls showed lower frequencies than patients for 5 or 6 TRBV segments, and TRBV5-6, TRBV5-1 and TRBV20-1 were among these.

The authors incorporated unique molecular identifiers into the TCR beta cDNA libraries. MiXCR, applied by TCRdb to the PCR reads, yields one record per CDR3 protein. There are 350,000 to 500,000 distinct CDR3 sequences in the sample; about 40% occur only once, and 7.5% to 8.5% lies in the top ten. No cognate antigen is known for these TCRs. Sequenced: blood. All receptors derive from a girl aged 2-10 years with multiple sclerosis.

The chain carries TRBV4-1 and TRBJ1-1; no clear D. This CDR3 spans 16 amino acids. With 5 bases removed from V and 0 bases from J, the gap between germline ends came to 16 bases. CDR1 is MGHRA, CDR2 YSYEKL, per germline. CDR3 in DNA: TGCGCCAGCAGCTCCCTGGGGATGGGTCTGAACACTGAAGCTTTCTTT. This encodes CASSSLGMGLNTEAFF.

This clonotype has only a few counts. The chain is built from TRBV6-1 and TRBJ2-7, with D hard to call. The germline V gene has CDR1 MNHNS and CDR2 SASEGT. The CDR3 consists of 17 residues. V was shortened by 5 bases and J by 0 bases, with 20 bases between the two germline ends. CDR3 protein: CASSKKSRTVLSYEQYF. DNA of the CDR3: TGTGCCAGCAGTAAAAAAAGCCGGACGGTGCTCTCCTACGAGCAGTACTTC.

The chain employs TRBV20-1 and TRBJ2-1; 13 bases match TRBD2. V gave up 6 bases and J gave up 9 bases; unmatched junction bases: 8. Per the germline V gene, CDR1 is DFQATT and CDR2 is SNEGSKA (reference sequence). This CDR3 has 14 residues. As DNA, the CDR3 is TGCAGTGCCCGGACTAGCGGGAGAATGGGTGAGCAGTTCTTC. Its translation is CSARTSGRMGEQFF.

The V and J genes are TRBV20-1 and TRBJ2-3; D call uncertain. Germline V gene lookup returns CDR1 DFQATT and CDR2 SNEGSKA (reference sequence). The CDR3 is 16 amino acids. V lost 6 bases and J 3 bases, leaving 22 bases between the germline ends. The CDR3 reads CSAPSKEASITDTQYF. CDR3 nucleotides: TGCAGTGCCCCCTCGAAAGAAGCAAGTATTACAGATACGCAGTATTTT.

The rearrangement joins TRBV27 to TRBJ2-3, with TRBD2 matching over 13 bases. Germline CDR1 MNHEY, CDR2 SMNVEV (reference sequence). V dropped 5 bases and J dropped 2; count of bases not matched to a gene: 13. This CDR3 comprises 19 residues. CDR3 bases: TGTGCCAGCAGTCCGAGGACTAGCGGGAGACCACGTGCCACAGATACGCAGTATTTT. Its protein product is CASSPRTSGRPRATDTQYF.

The chain carries TRBV14 and TRBJ2-1; D perhaps matches TRBD1 (6 bases). Trimming took 4 bases from V and 5 from J, leaving 15 bases between them. Germline CDR1 and CDR2: SGHDN and FVKESK. The CDR3 length is 15 residues. CDR3 residues: CASSLFVDRNNEQFF. CDR3 DNA: TGTGCCAGCAGCCTTTTCGTGGACAGAAACAATGAGCAGTTCTTC.

With regard to this clonotype: The junction departs from the called germline gene at one end, perhaps through a read error. The chain combines TRBV29-1 with TRBJ2-4; tentative D call: TRBD2 (6 bases). This CDR3 region has 13 residues. Germline-derived CDR1 and CDR2 are SQVTM and ANQGSEA. The CDR3 is CSARELAKNIRYF. For the CDR3, the DNA is TGCAGCGCTAGGGAACTAGCCAAAAACATTCGGTACTTC.

This clonotype turned up a few times. The CDR3, as DNA: TGTGCCAGCAGCCAGAGGGACAGGGAGTTCTTC. This gives the protein CASSQRDREFF. V is TRBV5-6 and J is TRBJ2-1; 9 nucleotides align to TRBD1. The V gene end was trimmed by 4 bases and the J gene end by 14 bases; junction bases not matched to a gene: 4. The CDR3 extends over 11 amino acids. CDR1 is SGHDT, CDR2 YYEEEE, per germline.

The chain links TRBV20-1 to TRBJ2-7; TRBD1 aligns across 12 bases. The CDR3 contains 16 residues. Germline lookup yields CDR1 DFQATT and CDR2 SNEGSKA (reference sequence). V trimming: 6 bases; J trimming: 1 base; junction bases outside the gene matches: 10. CDR3 nucleotides: TGCAGTGCCATGACCGGGACAGGGGGCGCTTCCTACGAGCAGTACTTC. Translation gives CSAMTGTGGASYEQYF.